This T cell receptor (beta chain) was found in a study of T-cell memory formation after mild COVID-19. Study-level findings and limits: The finding that pre-infection memory included some responding clones suggested that cross-reactive memory joined.

Trimming stripped 3 bases from V and 0 bases from J, with 11 bases between. CDR1 is LGHDT, CDR2 YNNKEL, per germline (reference sequence). The CDR3 is 15 residues long. This clonotype turned up a few times. The antigen remains unidentified. Constant-segment primers and 5'RACE yielded cDNA libraries for TCR alpha and TCR beta, each carrying sample barcodes and UMIs. MiXCR, applied by TCRdb to the 5' RACE reads, yields one record per CDR3 protein. This sample yields tens of thousands of distinct CDR3 sequences, of which 16% are seen a single time; 25% to 35% belongs to the top ten. The receptor was derived from an adult woman who had mild COVID-19 (a few samples of this study predate the infection). Cell type and time point are not known. The specimen was PBMCs or a T cell subset sorted from them (not recorded which). This sequence joins TRBV3-1 and TRBJ1-1; weak D call: TRBD1 (5 bases). The CDR3 nucleotides are TGTGCCAGCAGCCAGGGGACTGACATGAACACTGAAGCTTTCTTT. Translating gives CASSQGTDMNTEAFF. The entire variable domain, with the rest obtained from reference TRBV3-1 and TRBJ1-1, is as follows: DTAVSQTPKYLVTQMGNDKSIKCEQNLGHDTMYWYKQDSKKFLKIMFSYNNKELIINETVPNRFSPKSPDKAHLNLHINSLELGDSAVYFCASSQGTDMNTEAFFGQGTRLTVV.